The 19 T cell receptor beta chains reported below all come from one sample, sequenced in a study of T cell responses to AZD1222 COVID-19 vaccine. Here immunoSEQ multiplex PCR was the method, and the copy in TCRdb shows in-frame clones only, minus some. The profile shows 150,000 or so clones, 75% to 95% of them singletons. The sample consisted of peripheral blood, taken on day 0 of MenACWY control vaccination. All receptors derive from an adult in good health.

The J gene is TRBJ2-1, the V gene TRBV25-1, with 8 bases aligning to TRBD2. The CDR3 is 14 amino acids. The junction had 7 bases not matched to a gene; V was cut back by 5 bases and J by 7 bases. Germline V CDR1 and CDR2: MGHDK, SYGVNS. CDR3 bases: TGTGCCAGCAGTTTCACCGGGACTAGTAATGAGCAGTTCTTC. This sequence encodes CASSFTGTSNEQFF.

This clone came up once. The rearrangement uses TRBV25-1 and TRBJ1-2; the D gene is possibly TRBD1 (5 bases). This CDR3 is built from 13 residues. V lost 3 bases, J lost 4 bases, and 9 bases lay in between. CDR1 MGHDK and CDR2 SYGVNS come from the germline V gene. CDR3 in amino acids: CASSDPRVYGYTF. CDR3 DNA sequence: TGTGCCAGCAGTGATCCCAGGGTCTATGGCTACACCTTC.

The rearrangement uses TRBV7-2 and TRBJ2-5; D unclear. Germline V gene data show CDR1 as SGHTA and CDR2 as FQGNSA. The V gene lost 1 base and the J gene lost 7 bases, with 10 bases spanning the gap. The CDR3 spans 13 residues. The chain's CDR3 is CASSLGPAGTQYF. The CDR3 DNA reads TGTGCCAGCAGCTTAGGCCCGGCTGGGACCCAGTACTTC.

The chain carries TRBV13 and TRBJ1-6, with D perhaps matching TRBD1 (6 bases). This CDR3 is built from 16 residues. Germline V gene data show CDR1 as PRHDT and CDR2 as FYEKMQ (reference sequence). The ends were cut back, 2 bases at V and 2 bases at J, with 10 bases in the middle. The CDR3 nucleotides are TGTGCCAGCAGCTTACGGGGGGCAGCCTATAATTCACCCCTCCACTTT. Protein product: CASSLRGAAYNSPLHF.

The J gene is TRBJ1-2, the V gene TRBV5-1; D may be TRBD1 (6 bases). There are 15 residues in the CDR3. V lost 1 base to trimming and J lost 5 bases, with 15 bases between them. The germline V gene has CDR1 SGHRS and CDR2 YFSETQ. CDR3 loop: CASSLKAGAGYGYTF. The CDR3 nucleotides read TGCGCCAGCAGCTTGAAGGCAGGGGCGGGATATGGCTACACCTTC.

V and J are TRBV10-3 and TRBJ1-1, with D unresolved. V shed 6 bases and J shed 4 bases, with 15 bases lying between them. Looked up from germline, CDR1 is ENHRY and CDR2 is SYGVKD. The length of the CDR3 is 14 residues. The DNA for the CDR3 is TGTGCCATCAGGTCTTTCGGTCTCATCACTGAAGCTTTCTTT. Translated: CAIRSFGLITEAFF.

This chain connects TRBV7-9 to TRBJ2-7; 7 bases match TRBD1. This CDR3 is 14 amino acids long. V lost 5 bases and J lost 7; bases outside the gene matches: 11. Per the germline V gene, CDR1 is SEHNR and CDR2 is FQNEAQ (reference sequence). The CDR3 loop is CASSARDSPLEQYF. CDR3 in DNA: TGTGCCAGCAGCGCACGGGACAGTCCCTTGGAGCAGTACTTC. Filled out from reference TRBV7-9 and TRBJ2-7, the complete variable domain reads DTGVSQNPRHKITKRGQNVTFRCDPISEHNRLYWYRQTLGQGPEFLTYFQNEAQLEKSRLLSDRFSAERPKGSFSTLEIQRTEQGDSAMYLCASSARDSPLEQYFGPGTRLTVT.

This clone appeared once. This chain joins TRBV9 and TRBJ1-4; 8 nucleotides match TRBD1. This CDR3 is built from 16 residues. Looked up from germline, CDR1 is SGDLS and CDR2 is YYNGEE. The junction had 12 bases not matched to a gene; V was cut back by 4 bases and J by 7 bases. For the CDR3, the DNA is TGTGCCAGCAGCCCCCACTCTCAGGGGGCTACTGAAAAACTGTTTTTT. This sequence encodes CASSPHSQGATEKLFF.

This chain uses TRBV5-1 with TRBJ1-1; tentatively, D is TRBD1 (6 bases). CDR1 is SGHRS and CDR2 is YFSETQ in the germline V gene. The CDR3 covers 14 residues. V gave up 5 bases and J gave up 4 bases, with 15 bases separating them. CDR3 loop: CASRTRDTFTEAFF. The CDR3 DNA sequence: TGCGCCAGCAGGACACGGGACACGTTCACTGAAGCTTTCTTT.

The CDR3 reads CASSPTLNTEAFF. CDR3 in DNA: TGTGCCAGCAGTCCGACACTGAACACTGAAGCTTTCTTT. V usage is TRBV7-6 and J usage is TRBJ1-1; no reliable D call. Between the trimmed V and J ends, which lost 6 bases and 0 bases, there was a span of 8 bases. Per the germline V gene, CDR1 is SGHVS and CDR2 is FNYEAQ. The CDR3 runs to 13 residues.

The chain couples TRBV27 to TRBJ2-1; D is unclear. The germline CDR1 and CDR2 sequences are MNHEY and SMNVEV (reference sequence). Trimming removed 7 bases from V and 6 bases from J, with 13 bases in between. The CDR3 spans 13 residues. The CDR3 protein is CASTLSPGNEQFF. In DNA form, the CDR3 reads TGTGCCAGCACCCTATCTCCGGGCAATGAGCAGTTCTTC.

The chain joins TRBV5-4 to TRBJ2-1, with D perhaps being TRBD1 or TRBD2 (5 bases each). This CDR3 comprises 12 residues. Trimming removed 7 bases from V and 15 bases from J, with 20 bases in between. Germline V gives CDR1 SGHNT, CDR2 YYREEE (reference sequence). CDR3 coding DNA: TGTGCCAGCGGAGAAGAACCGGGACGGAGGTTCTTC. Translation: CASGEEPGRRFF. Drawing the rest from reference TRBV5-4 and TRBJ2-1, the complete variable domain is ETGVTQSPTHLIKTRGQQVTLRCSSQSGHNTVSWYQQALGQGPQFIFQYYREEENGRGNFPPRFSGLQFPNYSSELNVNALELDDSALYLCASGEEPGRRFFGPGTRLTVL.

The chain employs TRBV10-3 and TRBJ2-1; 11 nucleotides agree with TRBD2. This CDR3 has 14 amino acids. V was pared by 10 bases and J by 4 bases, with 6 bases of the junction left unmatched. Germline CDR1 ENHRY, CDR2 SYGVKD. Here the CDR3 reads CATVGTSGYNEQFF. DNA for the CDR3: TGTGCCACTGTAGGGACTAGCGGATACAATGAGCAGTTCTTC.

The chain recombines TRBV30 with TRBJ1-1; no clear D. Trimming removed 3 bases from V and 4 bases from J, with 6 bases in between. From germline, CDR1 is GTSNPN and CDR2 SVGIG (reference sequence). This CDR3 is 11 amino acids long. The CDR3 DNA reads TGTGCCTGGAGCCCTACCACTGAAGCTTTCTTT. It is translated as CAWSPTTEAFF. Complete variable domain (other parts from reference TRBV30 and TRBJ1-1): SQTIHQWPATLVQPVGSPLSLECTVEGTSNPNLYWYRQAAGRGLQLLFYSVGIGQISSEVPQNLSASRPQDRQFILSSKKLLLSDSGFYLCAWSPTTEAFFGQGTRLTVV.

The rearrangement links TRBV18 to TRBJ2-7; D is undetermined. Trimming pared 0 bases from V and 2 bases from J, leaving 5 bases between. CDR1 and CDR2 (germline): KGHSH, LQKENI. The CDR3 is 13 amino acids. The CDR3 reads CASSPPGPYEQYF. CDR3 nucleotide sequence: TGTGCCAGCTCACCACCAGGGCCCTACGAGCAGTACTTC.

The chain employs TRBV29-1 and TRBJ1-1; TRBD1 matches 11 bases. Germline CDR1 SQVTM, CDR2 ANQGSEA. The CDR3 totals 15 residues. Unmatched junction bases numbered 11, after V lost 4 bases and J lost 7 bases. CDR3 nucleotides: TGCAGCGTTGTAGGTCGGGACAGGGGGACGGGTGAAGCTTTCTTT. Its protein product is CSVVGRDRGTGEAFF.

The CDR3 DNA reads TGTGCCAGCAGCTTGGCCGGGACGTCTCTTAACTATGGCTACACCTTC. Translation gives CASSLAGTSLNYGYTF. The V gene is TRBV5-4, the J gene TRBJ1-2; D possibly corresponds to TRBD1 (5 bases). CDR1 and CDR2 from the germline V gene are SGHNT and YYREEE (reference sequence). The CDR3 covers 16 residues. Trimming removed 0 bases at V and 1 base at J, with 13 bases between.

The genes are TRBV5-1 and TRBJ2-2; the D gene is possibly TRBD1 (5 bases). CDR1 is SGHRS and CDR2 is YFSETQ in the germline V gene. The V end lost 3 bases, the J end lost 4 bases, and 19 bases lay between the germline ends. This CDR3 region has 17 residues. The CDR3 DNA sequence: TGCGCCAGCAGCTCAAACCCAGGGTCCCTTGGCACCGGGGAGCTGTTTTTT. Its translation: CASSSNPGSLGTGELFF.

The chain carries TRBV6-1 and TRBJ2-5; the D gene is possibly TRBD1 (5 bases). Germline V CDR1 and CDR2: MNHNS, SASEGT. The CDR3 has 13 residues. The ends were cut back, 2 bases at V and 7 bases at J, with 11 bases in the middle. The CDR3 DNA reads TGTGCCAGCAGTGAAACAGGCCCGCCGACCCAGTACTTC. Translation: CASSETGPPTQYF.